This TCR beta chain was identified in a study of T cell changes during pregnancy in multiple sclerosis. This table comes from immunoSEQ multiplex PCR, and its TCRdb copy is limited to in-frame clones, with some not included. The sample lists about 83,000 clones, 90% to 95% seen once, with over 0.95% in the top ten. The sequence was obtained from a female donor with multiple sclerosis, enrolled in a pregnancy study. The source was peripheral blood, collected in the second trimester of pregnancy.

As DNA, the CDR3 is TGTGCCAGCAGACGACAGGTTAATGAAAAACTGTTTTTT. Translating gives CASRRQVNEKLFF. This chain links TRBV5-6 with TRBJ1-4; D is possibly TRBD1 (6 bases). V was cut by 5 bases and J by 4 bases, with 9 bases left in between. CDR3 length: 13 residues. The germline gives CDR1 SGHDT, CDR2 YYEEEE.